This note documents a single TCR beta chain sequence. This clonotype was detected ten times or more. It lacks a known antigen. One base away there is no much larger clone; base qualities are not given. Stable Graves' hyperthyroidism was defined as the absence of progression to ophthalmopathy over 18 months of follow-up. Hyperthyroidism patients were newly diagnosed, had a disease duration of under 2 months, and were aged 18 to 65 years. Exclusion was applied to patients with uncontrolled infections, other autoimmune diseases, pregnancy or lactation. Diagnoses relied on clinical symptoms, serum thyroxine and TRAb, thyroid ultrasound and orbital computed tomography. PBMCs were isolated from more than 8 ml of fresh peripheral blood by Ficoll-Paque density gradient centrifugation. Total RNA was extracted with Trizol reagent, and quality was checked on an Agilent 2100 Bioanalyzer. The data are from a study of T cells in Graves' hyperthyroidism and ophthalmopathy (dated by TCRdb to about 2019). Background on the whole study: Peripheral blood samples were taken at the time of initial diagnosis, prior to any treatment. The roughly 100 discovery patients were randomly split 7:3 into training and test sets. Thyroid tissue and blood T-cell repertoires from about six Graves' hyperthyroidism patients were also compared in the study. Prospective prediction of ophthalmopathy was tested in an independent validation cohort consisting of fewer than 20 hyperthyroidism patients and approximately 16 patients who later progressed to ophthalmopathy. After blood sampling, hyperthyroidism patients were treated with methimazole at a starting dose of 30 mg daily, and ophthalmopathy patients were treated with high-dose intravenous methylprednisolone. The paper reports TCR Vbeta CDR3 sequencing of 140 or so peripheral blood samples: around 41 ophthalmopathy, under 85 hyperthyroidism and some 17 progressor patients. A discovery cohort of approximately 97 patients, 43 with Graves' ophthalmopathy and 55 to 60 with stable Graves' hyperthyroidism, was used to find distinguishing TCR V-J signatures. The full study reports these points: No statistical method was used to fix the sample size in advance, and group allocation was not hidden from the investigators. A model built on a 13 V-J signature distinguished ophthalmopathy from stable hyperthyroidism, reaching about 88% sensitivity and around 82% specificity in cross-validation and 80%/75% in testing. Most expanded thyroid clonotypes (frequency above 0.001) were also found in blood, which suggests that blood repertoires may mirror thyroid immune responses. In validation, the model predicted progression to ophthalmopathy with around 71% sensitivity and around 72% specificity, a median of approximately 6.7 months before onset.

From the germline V gene, CDR1 is SGHRS and CDR2 is YFSETQ. The CDR3, cysteine through phenylalanine, is 15 amino acids long. Only the CDR3 portion is preserved as DNA: 45 bases, with reading frame beginning at the first base. Trimming removed 4 bases from V and 1 base from J; the gene matches leave 6 bases unexplained. The TCR beta CDR3 regions were amplified from RNA transcripts. A first-round RT-PCR of the TCR CDR3 used the HTBI primer set with the Qiagen OneStep RT-PCR kit. The libraries were constructed in a second round of multiplex PCR and then size-selected and purified. The libraries were sequenced on an Illumina HiSeq2000 using paired-end 100 bp reads. The study's own analysis went as follows. SOAPnuke was used to process the raw data, with reads discarded if the reads contained adapters or uncalled bases, had a mean Phred below 15, or lacked an exact constant-primer or identifier match. COPE v1.2.5 was used to merge the high-quality paired reads, and each unique nucleotide sequence was defined as a clonotype. Clonotypes were aligned to IMGT TRBV, TRBD and TRBJ reference segments using MiTCR v1.1. The analysis included only V-J combinations with a frequency above 0.0001, which together covered 99.2% of the repertoires. The TCS score was defined as F50 (clonal expansion) divided by E x V (chaos), with BLOSUM62-based TCRdist calculated between CDR3 peptides within each V-J. Welch's t-statistics and random forest reduced around 550 V-J features to 13, which were used in a naive Bayes classifier (R e1071). TCRdb reprocessed the public reads (quality trimming at Q25 with fastp, clone calling with MiXCR) and kept in-frame beta chains. All rows with the same CDR3 protein become a single entry with the most common DNA and genes. The V and J calls were determined by TCRdb, not by the authors. A total of about 520,000 distinct CDR3 sequences appear in this sample, roughly 20% of them only once. The top ten clonotypes cover about 30% of the sample.

The sequence was obtained from a young man with Graves' hyperthyroidism. Sequencing used blood. The V gene is TRBV5-1 and the J gene is TRBJ1-1, with 8 bases in between that match TRBD1. CDR3 sequence: CASSLTGDSNTEAFF. The DNA sequence is TGCGCCAGCAGCCTGACAGGGGACTCGAACACTGAAGCTTTCTTT. The reference TRBV5-1 and TRBJ1-1 proteins fill in what lies around the CDR3, so the full variable domain reads KAGVTQTPRYLIKTRGQQVTLSCSPISGHRSVSWYQQTPGQGLQFLFEYFSETQRNKGNFPGRFSGRQFSNSRSEMNVSTLELGDSALYLCASSLTGDSNTEAFFGQGTRLTVV.